These 5 T cell receptor beta chains share one sample of origin, sequenced in a study of blood T cell repertoires in COVID-19. The data were produced by immunoSEQ multiplex PCR, yet TCRdb's version contains in-frame clones alone and is incomplete. The table shows 270,000 or so clones, with roughly 90% occurring only once. The sample comprised PBMCs or T cells enriched from blood (not recorded which). Every receptor here comes from a woman aged 40 to 49 with acute COVID-19.

This clone was detected once. The V and J genes are TRBV11-3 and TRBJ1-2, with 8 bases identical to TRBD1. This CDR3 region has 12 residues. Germline CDR1 is SGHNT and CDR2 is YENEEA. With V trimmed by 5 bases and J by 9 bases, 5 bases remained unmatched. The CDR3 DNA is TGTGCCAGCAGCGCGACAGGGGCTAGCTACACCTTC. This codes for CASSATGASYTF.

This clone appeared a single time. This chain links TRBV5-4 with TRBJ2-7; D is uncertain. Germline CDR1 is SGHNT and CDR2 is YYREEE (reference sequence). The CDR3 runs 13 residues. The V and J ends lost 0 bases and 2 bases respectively, with 6 bases between them. CDR3 in DNA: TGTGCCAGCAGCTTGGACTTTACCTACGAGCAGTACTTC. Its protein is CASSLDFTYEQYF.

This chain connects TRBV27 to TRBJ2-6; a possible D gene is TRBD1 (5 bases). The CDR3 loop spans 16 amino acids. Germline loops: CDR1 MNHEY, CDR2 SMNVEV (reference sequence). The V and J ends lost 3 bases and 0 bases respectively, with 9 bases between them. In DNA form, the CDR3 reads TGTGCCAGCAGTTTGTGGGGCTCCTCTGGGGCCAACGTCCTGACTTTC. Protein product: CASSLWGSSGANVLTF.

This chain links TRBV5-6 with TRBJ2-3; 10 bases match TRBD2. CDR1 is SGHDT and CDR2 is YYEEEE in the germline V gene. The CDR3 is 16 residues long. The ends lost 1 base at V and 5 bases at J; junction bases unmatched: 7. The CDR3 here is CASSLFQRGGGDTQYF. CDR3 coding DNA: TGTGCCAGCAGCTTGTTTCAGCGGGGGGGCGGAGATACGCAGTATTTT. The full variable domain, in which reference TRBV5-6 and TRBJ2-3 provide the parts outside the CDR3, is DAGVTQSPTHLIKTRGQQVTLRCSPKSGHDTVSWYQQALGQGPQFIFQYYEEEERQRGNFPDRFSGHQFPNYSSELNVNALLLGDSALYLCASSLFQRGGGDTQYFGPGTRLTVL.

V usage is TRBV6-5 and J usage is TRBJ2-7, with 8 bases fitting TRBD1. V was clipped by 5 bases and J by 4 bases; unmatched bases: 10. The CDR3 has 15 amino acids. Germline loops: CDR1 MNHEY, CDR2 SVGAGI. CDR3 sequence reads: CASSPIGQGGYEQYF. The DNA of the CDR3 is TGTGCCAGCAGTCCGATTGGACAGGGTGGGTACGAGCAGTACTTC.